This T cell receptor beta chain was sequenced during a study of T-cell memory formation after mild COVID-19. Notes on the study in general: Clones that contracted from day 15 to 85 had balanced CD4/CD8; later expanders were CD4+ biased. Nothing confirmed that second-wave clones peaking on day 37 were specific for SARS-CoV-2.

TCRdb redid the calling of the 5' RACE reads with MiXCR, one entry per CDR3 protein. This sample has roughly 89,000 distinct CDR3 sequences, with approximately 16% found just once. This clonotype was seen a few times. Its specificity is not known. The germline V gene has CDR1 MNHEY and CDR2 SVGAGI. The junction had 4 bases not matched to a gene; V was cut back by 6 bases and J by 0 bases. The CDR3 length is 15 residues. Sequencing was done on a sample of PBMCs or a T cell subset sorted from them (not recorded which). This receptor was obtained from a man younger than 35 who had mild COVID-19 (a few samples of this study predate the infection). Cell type and time point are not known. The V gene is TRBV6-5, the J gene TRBJ2-5; 10 nucleotides align to TRBD2. The CDR3 region is CASSSGTSDQETQYF. CDR3 coding DNA: TGTGCCAGCAGCTCCGGGACTAGCGACCAAGAGACCCAGTACTTC.